The 28 T cell receptor beta chains reported below all come from one sample, sequenced in a study of CD4 T cells in relation to SARS-CoV-2 and coronaviruses (dated by TCRdb to the early 2020s). Libraries were made using the immunoSEQ multiplex PCR assay. TCRdb carries this immuneACCESS record with in-frame sequences only. Its versions omit some clonotypes, under half of them owing to an unresolved V gene in the studies checked, with the rest unexplained. The table for this sample lists under 90,000 clones; 85% to 95% of them were counted only once. The top ten clones comprise 0.23% of the sample. CD4+ T cells from unexposed donors were collected before the COVID-19 pandemic (2011-2018). The specimen sequenced was naive CD4+ T cells from PBMCs. This specimen's cell subset or site label, interpreted: naive CD4+ T cells isolated by negative enrichment. The receptors were sampled from a human donor in good health.

The chain links TRBV7-3 to TRBJ1-1; D is ambiguous. V was shortened by 5 bases and J by 5 bases, with 12 bases between the two germline ends. The germline gives CDR1 SGHTA, CDR2 FQGTGA. This CDR3 is built from 13 residues. The DNA for the CDR3 is TGTGCCAGCAGCCAAAGCCGGAATACTGAAGCTTTCTTT. This gives the protein CASSQSRNTEAFF.

This chain connects TRBV12-3 or TRBV12-4 to TRBJ1-5; no firm D call. Trimming shortened V by 1 base and J by 7 bases, and 2 bases separated the two germline ends. The CDR3 length is 11 residues. The CDR3 DNA reads TGTGCCAGCAGTTTAGGCCAGCCCCAGCATTTT. It codes for CASSLGQPQHF.

The chain uses TRBV7-2 and TRBJ1-1, with 9 bases lining up with TRBD1. With V trimmed by 5 bases and J by 6 bases, 4 bases remained unmatched. The CDR3 has 13 amino acids. Germline CDR1 SGHTA, CDR2 FQGNSA. The chain's CDR3 is CASSVYRGPEAFF. CDR3 bases: TGTGCCAGCAGCGTCTACAGGGGGCCTGAAGCTTTCTTT.

The chain links TRBV9 to TRBJ2-7, with TRBD2 as a possible D gene (5 bases). Trimming left V 3 bases short and J 2 bases short, with 12 bases between. The CDR3 runs to 14 residues. Looked up from germline, CDR1 is SGDLS and CDR2 is YYNGEE. Written as DNA, the CDR3 is TGTGCCAGCAGCGCAAGGACGGGAACCTACGAGCAGTACTTC. Its translation is CASSARTGTYEQYF.

The rearrangement joins TRBV9 to TRBJ2-5; D gene ambiguous. V was cut by 0 bases and J by 1 base, with 7 bases left in between. Looked up from germline, CDR1 is SGDLS and CDR2 is YYNGEE. This CDR3 is built from 14 residues. CDR3: CASSVGRLQETQYF. The CDR3 bases are TGTGCCAGCAGCGTAGGCCGGCTCCAAGAGACCCAGTACTTC.

The chain carries TRBV7-9 and TRBJ1-6; D possibly corresponds to TRBD1 (5 bases). V lost 5 bases to trimming and J lost 13 bases, with 12 bases between them. CDR3 size: 12 residues. Germline CDR1 reads SEHNR; CDR2 reads FQNEAQ (reference sequence). In DNA form, the CDR3 reads TGTGCCAGCAGCCCTGACAGTCGCCCCCTCCACTTT. It is translated as CASSPDSRPLHF.

CDR3 sequence (DNA): TGTGCCAGCAGTTCAGGGGGCAGGGAAAAACTGTTTTTT. Translated, it gives CASSSGGREKLFF. The rearrangement joins TRBV6-5 to TRBJ1-4; 8 bases align to TRBD1. Germline lookup yields CDR1 MNHEY and CDR2 SVGAGI. CDR3 length equals 13 residues. V shed 4 bases and J 8 bases; nucleotides not matched to a gene: 3.

The rearrangement links TRBV5-1 to TRBJ2-1; 7 bases align to TRBD1. This CDR3 is built from 15 residues. The V segment lost 0 bases and the J segment 2 bases; nucleotides outside the gene matches: 2. The germline gives CDR1 SGHRS, CDR2 YFSETQ. Here the CDR3 reads CASSLVGGTYNEQFF. CDR3 in DNA: TGCGCCAGCAGCTTGGTAGGGGGCACCTACAATGAGCAGTTCTTC.

V and J are TRBV7-3 and TRBJ1-1; D may be TRBD1 (5 bases). Germline V gives CDR1 SGHTA, CDR2 FQGTGA. CDR3 length equals 14 residues. V was trimmed by 5 bases and J by 3 bases, leaving 13 bases between them. As DNA, the CDR3 is TGTGCCAGCAGCCAAGGAGGGGCGGACACTGAAGCTTTCTTT. Its protein is CASSQGGADTEAFF.

The chain couples TRBV28 to TRBJ2-1, with D possibly TRBD1 on 6 matching bases. Germline CDR1 MDHEN, CDR2 SYDVKM. The CDR3 runs to 16 residues. V dropped 2 bases and J dropped 4 bases, with 15 bases sitting between them. CDR3 in amino acids: CASSLIPAGAYNEQFF. In DNA, the CDR3 is TGTGCCAGCAGTTTAATACCGGCAGGGGCATACAATGAGCAGTTCTTC.

The chain joins TRBV6-5 to TRBJ2-3; weak D call: TRBD1 (6 bases). The CDR3 extends over 15 amino acids. V lost 6 bases, J lost 1 base, and 14 bases lay in between. CDR1 and CDR2 from the germline V gene are MNHEY and SVGAGI. CDR3 in DNA: TGTGCCAGCAGACGAGGGGGTAAAGGCACAGATACGCAGTATTTT. Translating gives CASRRGGKGTDTQYF.

The rearrangement joins TRBV5-1 to TRBJ2-2; 12 bases map to TRBD1. Germline lookup yields CDR1 SGHRS and CDR2 YFSETQ. The CDR3 sequence is 14 residues long. Losses at the gene ends were 5 bases for V and 6 bases for J; bases not matched to a gene: 2. In nucleotides, the CDR3 is TGCGCCAGCAGGGGACAGGGGGCGGCCGGGGAGCTGTTTTTT. Amino acid sequence: CASRGQGAAGELFF.

The gene calls are TRBV29-1 and TRBJ2-3; 8 nucleotides agree with TRBD1. The germline V gene has CDR1 SQVTM and CDR2 ANQGSEA. The CDR3 spans 14 residues. V lost 5 bases, J lost 0 bases, and 4 bases stayed unmatched. The CDR3 DNA reads TGCAGCGTTAACGACAGGGGAAGCACAGATACGCAGTATTTT. Translation: CSVNDRGSTDTQYF.

The chain carries TRBV5-4 and TRBJ2-2; 9 nucleotides match TRBD1. Unmatched junction bases numbered 5, after V lost 2 bases and J lost 3 bases. The CDR3 length is 16 residues. Germline loops: CDR1 SGHNT, CDR2 YYREEE (reference sequence). The CDR3 sequence: CASSLGTGWDTGELFF. CDR3 nucleotides: TGTGCCAGCAGCTTAGGGACAGGGTGGGACACCGGGGAGCTGTTTTTT.

V gene TRBV3-1 (or the pseudogene TRBV3-2) combines with J gene TRBJ1-4, with a possible D match to TRBD1 (6 bases). This CDR3 region has 16 residues. The ends were cut back, 4 bases at V and 0 bases at J, with 12 bases in the middle. Germline V gene sequence: CDR1 LGHDT, CDR2 YNNKEL (reference sequence). CDR3 nucleotide sequence: TGTGCCAGCAGCCGCCGGGGGGCCGCAACTAATGAAAAACTGTTTTTT. Protein sequence: CASSRRGAATNEKLFF.

CDR3 amino acids: CASSVSPRDPQGNEQFF. The CDR3 DNA is TGTGCCAGCAGCGTTAGCCCGCGGGACCCTCAGGGCAATGAGCAGTTCTTC. The chain couples TRBV9 to TRBJ2-1, with D maybe TRBD2 (6 bases). Trimming took off 2 bases at V and 6 bases at J, with 21 bases between the two ends. The CDR3 is 17 residues long. CDR1 SGDLS and CDR2 YYNGEE come from the germline V gene.

The chain recombines TRBV5-1 with TRBJ2-2, with 8 bases aligning to TRBD1. Germline-derived CDR1 and CDR2 are SGHRS and YFSETQ. The CDR3 loop spans 15 amino acids. V lost 5 bases to trimming and J lost 2 bases; unmatched junction nucleotides: 5. The CDR3 here is CASRGQGTNTGELFF. CDR3 coding DNA: TGCGCCAGCAGAGGACAGGGCACCAACACCGGGGAGCTGTTTTTT.

This clone is a singleton in its sample. The V and J genes are TRBV7-8 and TRBJ1-6; 7 nucleotides line up with TRBD1. Germline CDR1 is SGHVS and CDR2 is FQNEAQ. The V and J ends lost 5 bases and 7 bases, in that order; junction bases with no gene match: 5. CDR3 size: 14 residues. CDR3 sequence (DNA): TGTGCCAGCAGCGGGACAGAGAAAAATTCACCCCTCCACTTT. It codes for CASSGTEKNSPLHF.

The chain links TRBV11-2 to TRBJ2-7; D might be TRBD1 (6 bases). The CDR3 loop spans 15 amino acids. V was clipped by 5 bases and J by 4 bases, with 18 bases between them. Germline lookup yields CDR1 SGHAT and CDR2 FQNNGV. This CDR3 reads CASSVGQTKTYEQYF. The CDR3 bases are TGTGCCAGCAGCGTCGGACAGACGAAAACTTACGAGCAGTACTTC.

V gene TRBV27 combines with J gene TRBJ1-1; no clear D gene. Trimming cost V 1 base and J 4 bases, with 16 bases left between them. The V gene's germline CDR1 is MNHEY and CDR2 SMNVEV (reference sequence). The CDR3 contains 16 residues. The CDR3 is CASSLFTPAAATEAFF. The CDR3 region has the DNA TGTGCCAGCAGTTTATTTACCCCCGCGGCGGCCACTGAAGCTTTCTTT.

The V gene is TRBV27, the J gene TRBJ1-2; the match to TRBD1 covers 8 bases. V lost 3 bases, J lost 4 bases, and 13 bases stayed unmatched. The CDR3 has 17 amino acids. Germline CDR1 and CDR2: MNHEY and SMNVEV (reference sequence). The CDR3 nucleotides read TGTGCCAGCAGTTTTCTCGGAGACAAGGGACAGGTCTATGGCTACACCTTC. Amino acids: CASSFLGDKGQVYGYTF.

The chain uses TRBV25-1 and TRBJ2-1, with D maybe TRBD2 (6 bases). The V gene's germline CDR1 is MGHDK and CDR2 SYGVNS. Trimming cost V 6 bases and J 5 bases, with 14 bases left between them. CDR3 size: 14 residues. CDR3 coding DNA: TGTGCCAGCAGCGGGGCGCGGGGACACAATGAGCAGTTCTTC. Its protein product is CASSGARGHNEQFF. Full variable domain (remainder filled in from reference TRBV25-1 and TRBJ2-1): EADIYQTPRYLVIGTGKKITLECSQTMGHDKMYWYQQDPGMELHLIHYSYGVNSTEKGDLSSESTVSRIRTEHFPLTLESARPSHTSQYLCASSGARGHNEQFFGPGTRLTVL.

The chain employs TRBV19 and TRBJ2-1; D gene unclear. V gave up 5 bases and J gave up 8 bases, with 16 bases separating them. From germline, CDR1 is LNHDA and CDR2 SQIVND (reference sequence). CDR3 length equals 14 residues. The CDR3 nucleotides are TGTGCCAGTAGTTTCCGGTCTCTCGCAGATGAGCAGTTCTTC. It specifies CASSFRSLADEQFF. Based on the CDR3 plus reference TRBV19 and TRBJ2-1, the full variable domain is DGGITQSPKYLFRKEGQNVTLSCEQNLNHDAMYWYRQDPGQGLRLIYYSQIVNDFQKGDIAEGYSVSREKKESFPLTVTSAQKNPTAFYLCASSFRSLADEQFFGPGTRLTVL.

The rearrangement uses TRBV24-1 and TRBJ1-6; D call uncertain. Germline V lookup: CDR1 KGHDR, CDR2 SFDVKD. The CDR3 runs 17 residues. Between the trimmed V and J ends, which lost 2 bases and 1 base, there was a span of 11 bases. The CDR3 loop is CATSDSGELSYNSPLHF. Written as DNA, the CDR3 is TGTGCCACCAGTGATTCTGGGGAGTTATCCTATAATTCACCCCTCCACTTT.

The chain is built from TRBV21-1 and TRBJ2-7; TRBD1 is taken as the D call from the table, unchecked against the DNA. TRBV21-1 corresponds to a pseudogene. The CDR3 has 14 residues. The CDR3 DNA reads TGTGCCAGTAAGAGGACAGGGAAGGCGTACGAGCAGTACTTC. Translation gives CASKRTGKAYEQYF.

The chain couples TRBV5-5 to TRBJ1-1; the match to TRBD1 covers 7 bases. CDR1 SGHKS and CDR2 YYEKEE come from the germline V gene (reference sequence). After removal of 4 bases from V and 5 bases from J, the junction contained 11 bases not matched to a gene. This CDR3 is 15 amino acids long. In DNA, the CDR3 is TGTGCCAGCAGCCCCCGGACAGGCGCCGGGACTGAAGCTTTCTTT. This gives the protein CASSPRTGAGTEAFF.

The chain recombines TRBV7-9 with TRBJ2-7, with 12 bases identical to TRBD1. The CDR3 is 15 residues long. The V and J ends lost 5 bases and 5 bases, in that order; junction bases with no gene match: 7. The germline gives CDR1 SEHNR, CDR2 FQNEAQ (reference sequence). CDR3 in DNA: TGTGCCAGCAGCCGAGGGGGGACAGGGGGCCACGAGCAGTACTTC. It specifies CASSRGGTGGHEQYF.

The V call is TRBV3-1 (or the pseudogene TRBV3-2), the J call TRBJ1-2, with D possibly being TRBD1 (5 bases). CDR3 length: 17 amino acids. The V and J ends lost 0 bases and 4 bases respectively, with 18 bases between them. CDR1 is LGHDT, CDR2 YNNKEL, per germline (reference sequence). The CDR3 DNA is TGTGCCAGCAGCCAAGATTGTCCGGGGGATCGTGTCTATGGCTACACCTTC. It yields the protein CASSQDCPGDRVYGYTF.